A selection of T cell receptor beta chains follows, all from one sample in a study of cytotoxic CD8 clonotypes in ibrutinib-treated CLL. Clones were sequenced by immunoSEQ multiplex PCR, and TCRdb holds only the in-frame ones, with some missing. Here the sample spans hundreds of thousands of clones, 70% being singletons. The source material was PBMCs, sampled after 24 months of ibrutinib treatment. Receptors were obtained from a human donor with chronic lymphocytic leukemia. Each CDR3 is given with its conserved first and last residue. D genes are given only for firm matches. Only some rows state a clone size, as once, few, many or a class for expanded clones.

DNA	CDR3	size	V	J	D	length
TGCGCCAGCAGCTTGGGGACAGTAAAGAACACTGAAGCTTTCTTT	CASSLGTVKNTEAFF	-	TRBV5-1	TRBJ1-1	-	15
TGCGCCAGCAGCCAAGCAGGGGGCGCCTACGAGCAGTACTTC	CASSQAGGAYEQYF	-	TRBV4-1	TRBJ2-7	TRBD1	14
TGTGCCAGCCTTGACAGTTCCTACGAGCAGTACTTC	CASLDSSYEQYF	-	TRBV28	TRBJ2-7	-	12
TGTGCCAGCAGCCCACAGGGACTGGGGAGCTATGGCTACACCTTC	CASSPQGLGSYGYTF	-	TRBV6-5	TRBJ1-2	-	15
TGTGCCAGCAGCGGGGGACTAGCGGGAGACTACTACGAGCAGTACTTC	CASSGGLAGDYYEQYF	-	TRBV9	TRBJ2-7	TRBD2	16
TGTGCCAGCAGTGAATACGGGGGTAAAACAGATACGCAGTATTTT	CASSEYGGKTDTQYF	-	TRBV25-1	TRBJ2-3	-	15
TGTGCCAGCAGCCAAGGGCTAGCGGGAGCCTACGAGCAGTACTTC	CASSQGLAGAYEQYF	-	TRBV4-2	TRBJ2-7	TRBD2	15
TGCGCCAGCAGTGAGTCCGGACGGAACACTGAAGCTTTCTTT	CASSESGRNTEAFF	-	TRBV10-1	TRBJ1-1	-	14
TGCGCCAGCAGCTTGGAGTGGGGGAGGGTGCATCGTAATGAGCAGTTCTTC	CASSLEWGRVHRNEQFF	-	TRBV5-1	TRBJ2-1	TRBD2	17
TGTGCCAGCAGTGAACGGCTCGCAACTAATGAAAAACTGTTTTTT	CASSERLATNEKLFF	-	TRBV2	TRBJ1-4	-	15
TGTGCCAGCAGAACTGATCACTACGAGCAGTACTTC	CASRTDHYEQYF	many	TRBV2	TRBJ2-7	-	12
TGCGCCAGCAGCTTGGTGGCGGGACCCAGCACAGATACGCAGTATTTT	CASSLVAGPSTDTQYF	-	TRBV5-1	TRBJ2-3	-	16
TGTGCCAGCAGTCACCAGGGTGGATCCTACAATGAGCAGTTCTTC	CASSHQGGSYNEQFF	-	TRBV6-5	TRBJ2-1	-	15
TGTGCCAGCAAACAGGGGGCAGTCTACGAGCAGTACTTC	CASKQGAVYEQYF	-	TRBV2	TRBJ2-7	TRBD1	13
TGTGCCAGCAGTTTACAGGGGGCGAACACCGGGGAGCTGTTTTTT	CASSLQGANTGELFF	few	TRBV27	TRBJ2-2	TRBD1	15
TGCGCCAGCAGTAATGAAGGGGTCCGGGAGACCCAGTACTTC	CASSNEGVRETQYF	once	TRBV5-1	TRBJ2-5	-	14
TGTGCCAGTAGTATAGAACTATCCGGGACAGGGGGCCACGAGCAGTACTTC	CASSIELSGTGGHEQYF	-	TRBV19	TRBJ2-7	TRBD1	17
TGTGCCAGCAGCCCCTTCGGGCGGGAAGACGAGCAGTACTTC	CASSPFGREDEQYF	few	TRBV6-5	TRBJ2-7	-	14
TGCGCCAGCAGCCACTCGACAGGGATTAACTATGGCTACACCTTC	CASSHSTGINYGYTF	few	TRBV4-1	TRBJ1-2	TRBD1	15
TGTGCTAGCAGCCGAACGGGCGGTACGCAGTATTTT	CASSRTGGTQYF	-	TRBV7-7	TRBJ2-3	-	12
TGTGCCAGCAGCTACGACCGGGCCTTCTACAATGAGCAGTTCTTC	CASSYDRAFYNEQFF	-	TRBV7-8	TRBJ2-1	-	15
TGCGCCAGCAGCTCCAGCGGGAGCTACGAGCAGTACTTC	CASSSSGSYEQYF	-	TRBV5-1	TRBJ2-7	TRBD2	13
TGCGCCACCTCGGGAGGAGTGTCTGGGGCCAACGTCCTGACTTTC	CATSGGVSGANVLTF	few	TRBV5-1	TRBJ2-6	TRBD2	15
TGCGCCAGCAGCCAAGATGGACTCATCACCGGGGAGCTGTTTTTT	CASSQDGLITGELFF	-	TRBV4-1	TRBJ2-2	-	15
TGTGCCACGAAGCGGGGGAGCTCCTACGAGCAGTACTTC	CATKRGSSYEQYF	once	TRBV25-1	TRBJ2-7	TRBD2	13
TGTGCCAGCAGTGAGCGACCGGGTGGGAGTGCAACTAATGAAAAACTGTTTTTT	CASSERPGGSATNEKLFF	-	TRBV6-1	TRBJ1-4	-	18
TGTGCCAGCAGCTTAGGCTCGGCCGGGGAGCTGTTTTTT	CASSLGSAGELFF	-	TRBV11-2	TRBJ2-2	-	13